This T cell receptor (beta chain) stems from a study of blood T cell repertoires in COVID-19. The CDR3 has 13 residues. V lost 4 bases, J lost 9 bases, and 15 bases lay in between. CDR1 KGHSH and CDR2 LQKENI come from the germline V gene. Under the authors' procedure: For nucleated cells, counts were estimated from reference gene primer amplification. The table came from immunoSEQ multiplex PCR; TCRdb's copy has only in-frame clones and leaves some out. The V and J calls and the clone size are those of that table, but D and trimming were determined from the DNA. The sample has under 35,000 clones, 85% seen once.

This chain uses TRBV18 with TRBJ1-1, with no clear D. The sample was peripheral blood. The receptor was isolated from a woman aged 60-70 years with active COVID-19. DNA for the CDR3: TGTGCCAGCTCACAAGTAGAGGGATACAAAGCTTTCTTT. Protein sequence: CASSQVEGYKAFF.